This T cell receptor beta chain is from a study of cytomegalovirus exposure and HLA in healthy donors. Study-level points and caveats: Analyzed later, most CMV-associated TCR beta chains appeared HLA-restricted. A later analysis linked 15,000 to 20,000 TCR beta sequences to HLA alleles at 0.05 false discovery rate.

CDR3 size: 13 residues. Germline trimming cut 6 bases from V and 4 bases from J; bases unmatched to any gene: 2. The V gene's germline CDR1 is SNHLY and CDR2 FYNNEI. The PCR made use of 60 Vbeta and 13 Jbeta primers. The table came from immunoSEQ multiplex PCR; TCRdb's copy has only in-frame clones and leaves some out. The sample totals fewer than 100,000 clones. As for this clone: No antigen is known for it.

The source of this sequence is a man aged 45 to 65 in good health and CMV-seronegative. The J gene is TRBJ2-1, the V gene TRBV2; 8 nucleotides match TRBD1. Sequencing was done on a sample of PBMCs. As DNA, the CDR3 is TGTGCCAGCAGCAGGGACAGGTACAATGAGCAGTTCTTC. Translation gives CASSRDRYNEQFF.